This T cell receptor (beta chain) was captured by sequencing in a study of blood T cell repertoires in COVID-19. The CDR3 is 15 amino acids. Per germline, CDR1 MNHEY and CDR2 SMNVEV (reference sequence). V shed 0 bases and J shed 5 bases, with 13 bases lying between them. This clone was counted a few times. The protocol was immunoSEQ multiplex PCR, while the TCRdb copy is restricted to in-frame clones and leaves out a portion. The sample shows about 88,000 clones, 85% to 95% of them seen only once. The sequence derives from a man aged 55 to 69 with acute or convalescent COVID-19. The rearrangement uses TRBV27 and TRBJ1-1, with D possibly being TRBD1 (5 bases). The source material was peripheral blood. CDR3 DNA: TGTGCCAGCAGTTTATCTGGGGCCAGTAGGACTGAAGCTTTCTTT. Translation gives CASSLSGASRTEAFF.